The clone carrying this T cell receptor beta chain has at least ten counts. The data originate from a study of Graves' ophthalmopathy and Graves' hyperthyroidism. RNA transcripts were the source from which TCR beta CDR3 regions were amplified. After a first-round RT-PCR with HTBI primers, a second-round multiplex PCR was run. TCRdb used MiXCR to reprocess the multiplex PCR reads, holding one entry per CDR3 protein. Among about 200,000 distinct CDR3 sequences, 29% were seen once, and the ten largest hold 9.1%. The CDR3 has 15 amino acids. In germline, CDR1 is MNHEY, CDR2 SVGAGI. Trimming removed 0 bases from V and 5 bases from J; junction bases left unmatched: 4.

This sequence was found in a middle-aged man with Graves' ophthalmopathy. Specimen: peripheral blood. This chain joins TRBV6-5 and TRBJ2-7, with 10 nucleotides matching TRBD2. The CDR3 loop is CASSYSSGRADEQYF. The CDR3 nucleotides read TGTGCCAGCAGTTACTCGAGCGGGAGGGCAGACGAGCAGTACTTC.